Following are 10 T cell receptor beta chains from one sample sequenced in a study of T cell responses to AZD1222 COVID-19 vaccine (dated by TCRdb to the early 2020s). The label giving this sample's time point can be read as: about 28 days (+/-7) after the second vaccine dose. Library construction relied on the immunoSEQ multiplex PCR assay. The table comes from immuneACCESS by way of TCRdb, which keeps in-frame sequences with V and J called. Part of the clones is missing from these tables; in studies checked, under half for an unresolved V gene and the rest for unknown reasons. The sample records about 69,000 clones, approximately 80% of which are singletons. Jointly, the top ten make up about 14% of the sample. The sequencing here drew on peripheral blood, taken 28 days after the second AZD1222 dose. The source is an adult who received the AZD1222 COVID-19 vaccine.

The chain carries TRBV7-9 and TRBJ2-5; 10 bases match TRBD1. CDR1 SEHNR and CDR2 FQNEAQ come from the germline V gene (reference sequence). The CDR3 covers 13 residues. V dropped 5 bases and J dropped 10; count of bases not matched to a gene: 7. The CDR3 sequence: CASSPGDRGNQYF. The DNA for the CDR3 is TGTGCCAGCAGCCCCGGGGACAGGGGTAACCAGTACTTC.

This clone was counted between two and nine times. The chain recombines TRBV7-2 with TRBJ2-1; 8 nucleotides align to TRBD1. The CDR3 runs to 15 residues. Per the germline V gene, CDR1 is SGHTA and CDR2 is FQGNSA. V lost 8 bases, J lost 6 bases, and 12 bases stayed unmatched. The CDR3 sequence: CASGWDRSPVNEQFF. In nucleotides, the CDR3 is TGTGCCAGCGGTTGGGACAGGAGTCCGGTCAATGAGCAGTTCTTC.

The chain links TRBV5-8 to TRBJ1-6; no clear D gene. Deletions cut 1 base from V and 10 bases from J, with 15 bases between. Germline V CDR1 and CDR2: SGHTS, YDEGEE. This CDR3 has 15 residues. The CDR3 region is CASSLYKGVRSPLHF. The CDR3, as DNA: TGTGCCAGCAGCTTGTATAAGGGAGTTCGCTCACCCCTCCACTTT. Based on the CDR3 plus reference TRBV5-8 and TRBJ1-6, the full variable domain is EAGVTQSPTHLIKTRGQQATLRCSPISGHTSVYWYQQALGLGLQFLLWYDEGEERNRGNFPPRFSGRQFPNYSSELNVNALELEDSALYLCASSLYKGVRSPLHFGNGTRLTVT.

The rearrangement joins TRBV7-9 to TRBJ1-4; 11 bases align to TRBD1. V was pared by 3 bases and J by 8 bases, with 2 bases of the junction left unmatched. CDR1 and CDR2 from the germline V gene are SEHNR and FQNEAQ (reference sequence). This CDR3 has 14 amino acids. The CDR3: CASSLDRGLEKLFF. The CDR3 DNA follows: TGTGCCAGCAGCTTGGACAGGGGGCTGGAAAAACTGTTTTTT.

The CDR3 region has the DNA TGTGCCAGCAGTCCCTCGACAGGGGACCGTGGCTACACCTTC. It translates to CASSPSTGDRGYTF. V gene TRBV27 combines with J gene TRBJ1-2, with 8 positions matching TRBD1. The CDR3 has 14 amino acids. The V and J ends lost 5 bases and 7 bases, in that order; junction bases with no gene match: 9. Germline loops: CDR1 MNHEY, CDR2 SMNVEV (reference sequence).

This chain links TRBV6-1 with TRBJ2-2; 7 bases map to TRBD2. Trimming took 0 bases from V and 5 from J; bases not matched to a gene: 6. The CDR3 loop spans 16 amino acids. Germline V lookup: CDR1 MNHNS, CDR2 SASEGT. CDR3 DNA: TGTGCCAGCAGTGAAGCTTTGAGACTAGCTACCGGGGAGCTGTTTTTT. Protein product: CASSEALRLATGELFF.

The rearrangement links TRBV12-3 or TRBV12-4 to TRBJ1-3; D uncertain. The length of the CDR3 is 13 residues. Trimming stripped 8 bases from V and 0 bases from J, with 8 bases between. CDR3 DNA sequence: TGTGCCAGCTTACGGAGCTCTGGAAACACCATATATTTT. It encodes CASLRSSGNTIYF.

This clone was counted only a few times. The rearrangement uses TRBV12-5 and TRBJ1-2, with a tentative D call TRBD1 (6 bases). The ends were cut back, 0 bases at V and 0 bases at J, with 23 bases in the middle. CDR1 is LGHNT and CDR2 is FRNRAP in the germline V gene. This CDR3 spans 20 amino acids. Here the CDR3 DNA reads TGTGCTAGTGGTTTGGTACGATGGGGGCAGGGAGGATGGGCTAACTATGGCTACACCTTC. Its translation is CASGLVRWGQGGWANYGYTF. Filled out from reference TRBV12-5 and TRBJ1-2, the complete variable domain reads DARVTQTPRHKVTEMGQEVTMRCQPILGHNTVFWYRQTMMQGLELLAYFRNRAPLDDSGMPKDRFSAEMPDATLATLKIQPSEPRDSAVYFCASGLVRWGQGGWANYGYTFGSGTRLTVV.

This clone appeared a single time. CDR3 coding DNA: TGTGCCACGCATGCGTGGGCCACTGAAGCTTTCTTT. It codes for CATHAWATEAFF. The V call is TRBV2, the J call TRBJ1-1; D ambiguous. The V end lost 10 bases, the J end lost 4 bases, and 13 bases lay between the germline ends. The germline gives CDR1 SNHLY, CDR2 FYNNEI. This CDR3 is 12 amino acids long. The full variable domain, its missing parts supplied by reference TRBV2 and TRBJ1-1, is EPEVTQTPSHQVTQMGQEVILRCVPISNHLYFYWYRQILGQKVEFLVSFYNNEISEKSEIFDDQFSVERPDGSNFTLKIRSTKLEDSAMYFCATHAWATEAFFGQGTRLTVV.

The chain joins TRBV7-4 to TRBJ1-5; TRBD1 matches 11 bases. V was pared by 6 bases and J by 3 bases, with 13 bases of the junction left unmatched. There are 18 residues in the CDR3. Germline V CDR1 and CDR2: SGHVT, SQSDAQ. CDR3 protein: CASSSRRDRGFTNQPQHF. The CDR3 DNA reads TGTGCCAGCAGTTCACGCCGGGACAGGGGGTTCACCAATCAGCCCCAGCATTTT.